Each of the 5 T cell receptor beta chains below was sequenced from the same sample in a study of shared clonotypes between healthy human individuals. Sequencing was performed with immunoSEQ multiplex PCR; in TCRdb, only in-frame clones are kept and a portion is missing. The sample has about 600,000 clones; around 76% are singletons. The sequenced sample was PBMCs. These receptors all stem from a woman aged 40 to 50 in good health. Some clones in this sample may be carry-over from other donors' samples.

The genes are TRBV11-2 and TRBJ2-7, with 8 bases matching TRBD2. With V trimmed by 4 bases and J by 4 bases, 9 bases remained unmatched. CDR3 size: 15 residues. Germline V gives CDR1 SGHAT, CDR2 FQNNGV. DNA for the CDR3: TGTGCCAGCAGCTCGCCCGGTAGCGGGACTTACGAGCAGTACTTC. Protein sequence: CASSSPGSGTYEQYF.

The rearrangement uses TRBV27 and TRBJ1-2; tentative D call: TRBD1 (5 bases). This CDR3 has 13 residues. The V gene's germline CDR1 is MNHEY and CDR2 SMNVEV (reference sequence). With 3 bases removed from V and 8 bases from J, the gap between germline ends came to 13 bases. The CDR3 spells CASSFKGTGGYTF. The DNA for the CDR3 is TGTGCCAGCAGTTTTAAAGGGACGGGAGGCTACACCTTC.

This clone was seen once. This rearrangement joins TRBV2 to TRBJ2-7; 11 nucleotides line up with TRBD2. Germline V lookup: CDR1 SNHLY, CDR2 FYNNEI. The CDR3 has 14 amino acids. The J segment lost 0 bases and the V segment lost 8 bases, leaving 3 bases of the junction unmatched. CDR3 nucleotides: TGTGCCAGCGTTAGCGGGAGGGGCTCCTACGAGCAGTACTTC. Amino acids: CASVSGRGSYEQYF.

The chain links TRBV5-1 to TRBJ2-1; D possibly corresponds to TRBD2 (5 bases). The CDR3 consists of 15 residues. Germline CDR1 and CDR2: SGHRS and YFSETQ. V dropped 2 bases and J dropped 9 bases, with 18 bases sitting between them. In nucleotides, the CDR3 is TGCGCCAGCAGCTTTTCAACCGGGGTCGGGCTTGAGCAGTTCTTC. Translating it yields CASSFSTGVGLEQFF.

With respect to this clone: Within the sample, other DNA sequences also encode this same CDR3. The CDR3 DNA reads as TGTGCCAGCAGCTTGGACAGGACTAACTATGGCTACACCTTC. It is translated as CASSLDRTNYGYTF. The chain links TRBV11-2 to TRBJ1-2, with 7 bases identical to TRBD1. V shed 3 bases and J 0 bases; nucleotides not matched to a gene: 1. Germline CDR1 is SGHAT and CDR2 is FQNNGV. This CDR3 has 14 amino acids.